This TCR beta chain was recovered during a study of T-cell memory formation after mild COVID-19. Germline-derived CDR1 and CDR2 are MNHEY and SVGEGT. Trimming took off 6 bases at V and 4 bases at J, with 13 bases between the two ends. The CDR3 extends over 13 amino acids. Constant-segment primers and 5'RACE yielded cDNA libraries for TCR alpha and TCR beta, each carrying sample barcodes and UMIs. TCRdb reprocessed the 5' RACE reads with MiXCR, giving one entry per CDR3 protein. This table has 190,000 or so distinct CDR3 sequences, about 21% appearing once. The sequence was obtained from an adult woman who had mild COVID-19 (a few samples of this study predate the infection). Cell type and time point are not known. The chain joins TRBV6-2 or TRBV6-3 to TRBJ2-7; D is undetermined. Sequences were obtained from PBMCs or a T cell subset sorted from them (not recorded which). CDR3 nucleotide sequence: TGTGCCAGCAGCCCGGGCTACCCTTACGAGCAGTACTTC. Translation: CASSPGYPYEQYF.